The source of this TCR beta chain is a study of blood T cells in healthy people across ages. For the second PCR, which ran for roughly 6 to 11 cycles, a sample-barcoded 5' primer and a J-beta primer mix were used. TCRdb independently ran MiXCR on the 5' RACE reads; one entry per CDR3 protein. The sample carries fewer than 650,000 distinct CDR3 sequences, about 28% recorded once. Per-sample yields of isolated PBMCs were at least 6.5 million. This clonotype was seen a handful of times. CDR1 SNHLY and CDR2 FYNNEI come from the germline V gene. The CDR3 totals 13 residues. The germline V and J ends were trimmed by 10 bases and 3 bases, with 10 bases remaining between them. The same data also contributed to another study, on T cells of mothers and their children.

This sequence was found in a boy aged 2-9 years in good health. V is TRBV2 and J is TRBJ1-6, with D unclear. The specimen sequenced was blood. The CDR3 region is CATRRDYNSPLHF. The DNA of the CDR3 is TGTGCCACGAGGAGGGACTATAATTCACCCCTCCACTTT.